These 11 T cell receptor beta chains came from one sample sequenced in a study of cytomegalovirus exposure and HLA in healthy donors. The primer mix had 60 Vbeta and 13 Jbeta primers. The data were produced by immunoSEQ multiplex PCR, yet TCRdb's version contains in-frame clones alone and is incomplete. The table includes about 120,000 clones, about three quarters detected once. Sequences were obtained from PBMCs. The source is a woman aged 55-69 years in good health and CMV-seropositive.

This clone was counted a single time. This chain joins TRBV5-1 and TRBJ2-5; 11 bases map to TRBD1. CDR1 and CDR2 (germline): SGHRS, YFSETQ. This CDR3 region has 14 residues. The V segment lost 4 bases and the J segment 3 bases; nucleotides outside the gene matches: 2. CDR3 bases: TGCGCCAGCAGCAGGACAGGGGGCGAAGAGACCCAGTACTTC. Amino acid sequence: CASSRTGGEETQYF.

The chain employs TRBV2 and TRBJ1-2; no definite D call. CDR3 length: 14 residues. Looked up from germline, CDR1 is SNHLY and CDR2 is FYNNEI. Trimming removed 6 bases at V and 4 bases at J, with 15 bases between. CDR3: CASRETNDLYGYTF. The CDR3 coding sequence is TGTGCCAGCAGAGAGACAAACGACCTCTATGGCTACACCTTC. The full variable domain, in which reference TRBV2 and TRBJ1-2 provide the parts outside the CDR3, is EPEVTQTPSHQVTQMGQEVILRCVPISNHLYFYWYRQILGQKVEFLVSFYNNEISEKSEIFDDQFSVERPDGSNFTLKIRSTKLEDSAMYFCASRETNDLYGYTFGSGTRLTVV.

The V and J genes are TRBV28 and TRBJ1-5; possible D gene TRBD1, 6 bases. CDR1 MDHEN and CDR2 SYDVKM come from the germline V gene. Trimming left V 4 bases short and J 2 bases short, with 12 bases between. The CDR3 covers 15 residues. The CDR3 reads CASSSAQGGNQPQHF. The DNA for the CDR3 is TGTGCCAGCAGTTCCGCACAGGGCGGCAATCAGCCCCAGCATTTT.

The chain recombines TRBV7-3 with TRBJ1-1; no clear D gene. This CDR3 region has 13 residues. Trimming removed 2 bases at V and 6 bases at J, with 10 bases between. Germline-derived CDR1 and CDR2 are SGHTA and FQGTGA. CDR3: CASSLSGGPEAFF. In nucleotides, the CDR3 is TGTGCCAGCAGCTTATCGGGAGGCCCTGAAGCTTTCTTT.

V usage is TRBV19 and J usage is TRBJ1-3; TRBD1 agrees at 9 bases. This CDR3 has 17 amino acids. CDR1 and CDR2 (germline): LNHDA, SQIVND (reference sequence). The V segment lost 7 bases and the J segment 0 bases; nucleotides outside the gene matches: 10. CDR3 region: CASKATGGLGSGNTIYF. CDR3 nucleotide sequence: TGTGCCAGTAAGGCGACAGGGGGTTTGGGCTCTGGAAACACCATATATTTT.

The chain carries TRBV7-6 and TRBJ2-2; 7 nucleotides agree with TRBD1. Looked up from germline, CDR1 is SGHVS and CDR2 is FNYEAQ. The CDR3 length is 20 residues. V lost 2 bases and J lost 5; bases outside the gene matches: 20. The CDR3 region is CASSLRLREGAMPQTGELFF. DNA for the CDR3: TGTGCCAGCAGCTTACGACTTCGAGAGGGGGCTATGCCGCAAACCGGGGAGCTGTTTTTT.

DNA of the CDR3: TGTGCCAGCAACGGGGTAAGACAGGGGACTAACTATGGCTACACCTTC. It codes for CASNGVRQGTNYGYTF. This chain connects TRBV9 to TRBJ1-2; 8 bases agree with TRBD1. This CDR3 is built from 16 residues. Germline trimming cut 6 bases from V and 0 bases from J; bases unmatched to any gene: 10. Germline V CDR1 and CDR2: SGDLS, YYNGEE.

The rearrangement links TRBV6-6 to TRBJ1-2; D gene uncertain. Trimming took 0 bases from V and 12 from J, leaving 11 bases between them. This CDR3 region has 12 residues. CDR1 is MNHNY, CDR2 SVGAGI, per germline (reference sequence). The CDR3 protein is CASSYSTGRNTF. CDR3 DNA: TGTGCCAGCAGTTACTCGACGGGTCGGAACACCTTC.

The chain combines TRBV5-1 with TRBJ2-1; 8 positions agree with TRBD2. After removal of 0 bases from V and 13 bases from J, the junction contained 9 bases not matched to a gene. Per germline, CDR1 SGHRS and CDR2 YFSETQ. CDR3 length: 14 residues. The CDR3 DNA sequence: TGCGCCAGCAGCTTGGCCAGGGGAGCGGGAGCCCAGTTCTTC. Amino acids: CASSLARGAGAQFF.

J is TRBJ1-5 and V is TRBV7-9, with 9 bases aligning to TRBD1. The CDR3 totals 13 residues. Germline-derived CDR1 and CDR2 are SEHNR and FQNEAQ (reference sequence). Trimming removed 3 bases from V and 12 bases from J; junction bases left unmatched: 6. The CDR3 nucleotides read TGTGCCAGCAGCTTGGACAGGGGTAGCGTCCAGCATTTT. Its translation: CASSLDRGSVQHF.

The DNA of the CDR3 is TGTGCCAGCTCACCCTTATTGGGGGGTCAGGACACTGAAGCTTTCTTT. Translation: CASSPLLGGQDTEAFF. The chain couples TRBV18 to TRBJ1-1; D is perhaps TRBD1 (5 bases). V lost 3 bases, J lost 3 bases, and 17 bases lay in between. Germline assignment: CDR1 KGHSH and CDR2 LQKENI. There are 16 residues in the CDR3.